The 5 T cell receptor beta chains below all came from one sample that was sequenced in a study of T cell changes during pregnancy in multiple sclerosis. Assay: immunoSEQ multiplex PCR; the TCRdb copy retains only in-frame clones and omits some. Found here are 100,000 or so clones, around 93% of them singletons; the top ten hold 0.99%. Sequenced here: peripheral blood, sampled after pregnancy. These receptor sequences come from a female donor with multiple sclerosis, enrolled in a pregnancy study.

This chain links TRBV7-8 with TRBJ1-1; 9 nucleotides align to TRBD1. Germline loops: CDR1 SGHVS, CDR2 FQNEAQ. Losses at the gene ends were 3 bases for V and 4 bases for J; bases not matched to a gene: 3. CDR3 size: 14 residues. CDR3 nucleotides: TGTGCCAGCAGCTTCATGACAGGGGGCACTGAAGCTTTCTTT. It encodes CASSFMTGGTEAFF.

This sequence joins TRBV11-3 and TRBJ2-5, with TRBD2 identical over 13 bases. This CDR3 is built from 15 residues. J gave up 3 bases and V 5 bases, and 3 bases lay outside the gene matches. CDR1 SGHNT and CDR2 YENEEA come from the germline V gene. CDR3 DNA sequence: TGTGCCAGCAGCCCAGGACTAGCGGGAGAAGAGACCCAGTACTTC. Protein: CASSPGLAGEETQYF.

The chain joins TRBV27 to TRBJ1-5, with D uncertain. CDR1 MNHEY and CDR2 SMNVEV come from the germline V gene (reference sequence). The CDR3 runs to 13 residues. The V end lost 5 bases, the J end lost 0 bases, and 5 bases lay between the germline ends. The CDR3 sequence is CASSAYSNQPQHF. The DNA of the CDR3 is TGTGCCAGCAGTGCGTATAGCAATCAGCCCCAGCATTTT.

This rearrangement joins TRBV28 to TRBJ2-5, with D uncertain. The V end was cut by 4 bases, the J end by 5 bases, with 14 bases between. The CDR3 length is 14 residues. Germline CDR1 MDHEN, CDR2 SYDVKM. CDR3 sequence: CASSSGSRPETQYF. CDR3 DNA sequence: TGTGCCAGCAGTTCCGGGTCTCGACCCGAGACCCAGTACTTC.

V usage is TRBV9 and J usage is TRBJ1-1; perhaps TRBD1 as D (6 bases). The CDR3 runs to 13 residues. The germline V gene has CDR1 SGDLS and CDR2 YYNGEE. V lost 0 bases to trimming and J lost 9 bases, with 12 bases between them. CDR3 sequence: CASSVAKGDQAFF. CDR3 DNA: TGTGCCAGCAGCGTAGCGAAGGGGGACCAAGCTTTCTTT.